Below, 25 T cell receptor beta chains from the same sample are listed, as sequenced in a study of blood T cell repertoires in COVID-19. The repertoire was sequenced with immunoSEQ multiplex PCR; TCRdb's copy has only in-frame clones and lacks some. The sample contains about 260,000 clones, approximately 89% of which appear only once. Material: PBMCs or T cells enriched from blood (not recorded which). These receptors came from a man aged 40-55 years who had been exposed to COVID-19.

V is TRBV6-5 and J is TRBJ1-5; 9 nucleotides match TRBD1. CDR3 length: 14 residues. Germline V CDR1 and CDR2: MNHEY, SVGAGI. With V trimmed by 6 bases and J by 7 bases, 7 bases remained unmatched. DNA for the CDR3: TGTGCCAGCAGAACCGGGACAGGGTTACAGCCCCAGCATTTT. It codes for CASRTGTGLQPQHF.

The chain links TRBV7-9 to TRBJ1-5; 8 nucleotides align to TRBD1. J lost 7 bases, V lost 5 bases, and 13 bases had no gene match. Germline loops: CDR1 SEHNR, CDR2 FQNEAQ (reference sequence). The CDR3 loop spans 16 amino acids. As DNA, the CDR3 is TGTGCCAGCAGCGTGGGACAGGCGATAGATAGGCAGCCCCAGCATTTT. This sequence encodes CASSVGQAIDRQPQHF.

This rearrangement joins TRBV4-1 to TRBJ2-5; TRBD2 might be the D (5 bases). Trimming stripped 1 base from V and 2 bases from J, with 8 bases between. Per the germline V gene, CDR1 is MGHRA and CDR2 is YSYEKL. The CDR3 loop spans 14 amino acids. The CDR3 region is CASSQGRRQETQYF. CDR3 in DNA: TGCGCCAGCAGCCAAGGGAGGCGACAAGAGACCCAGTACTTC.

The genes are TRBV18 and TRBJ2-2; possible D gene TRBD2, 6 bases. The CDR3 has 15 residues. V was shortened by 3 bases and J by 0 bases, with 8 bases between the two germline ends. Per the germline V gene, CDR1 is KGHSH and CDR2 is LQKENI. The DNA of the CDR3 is TGTGCCAGCTCACCTCGCGGGGCGAACACCGGGGAGCTGTTTTTT. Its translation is CASSPRGANTGELFF.

CDR3 region: CASSLAAGYEKLFF. The CDR3 DNA reads TGTGCCAGCAGCTTGGCCGCGGGATATGAAAAACTGTTTTTT. The genes are TRBV5-6 and TRBJ1-4; D is ambiguous. V dropped 0 bases and J dropped 6 bases, with 9 bases sitting between them. Germline CDR1 is SGHDT and CDR2 is YYEEEE. The CDR3 spans 14 residues.

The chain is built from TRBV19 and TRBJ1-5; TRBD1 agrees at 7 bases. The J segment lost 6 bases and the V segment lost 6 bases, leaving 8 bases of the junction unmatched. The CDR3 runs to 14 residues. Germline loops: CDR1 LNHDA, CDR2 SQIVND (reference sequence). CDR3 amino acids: CASSLQGTGQPQHF. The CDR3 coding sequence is TGTGCCAGTAGCCTACAGGGGACGGGTCAGCCCCAGCATTTT.

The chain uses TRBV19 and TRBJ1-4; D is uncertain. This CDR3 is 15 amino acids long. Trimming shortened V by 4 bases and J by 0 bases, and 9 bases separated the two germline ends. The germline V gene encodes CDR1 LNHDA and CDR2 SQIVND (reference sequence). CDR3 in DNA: TGTGCCAGTAGTAAGAACACAGCAACTAATGAAAAACTGTTTTTT. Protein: CASSKNTATNEKLFF.

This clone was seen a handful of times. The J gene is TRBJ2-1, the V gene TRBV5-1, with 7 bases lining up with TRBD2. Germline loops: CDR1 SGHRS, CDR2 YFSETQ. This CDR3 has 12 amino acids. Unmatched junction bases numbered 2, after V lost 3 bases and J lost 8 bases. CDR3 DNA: TGCGCCAGCAGCTCGACTAGCTATGAGCAGTTCTTC. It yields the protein CASSSTSYEQFF.

CDR3 bases: TGTGCCAGTAGCCCCCAAATGGGACTAGACTATGACGAGCAGTACTTC. This gives the protein CASSPQMGLDYDEQYF. J is TRBJ2-7 and V is TRBV19, with 8 positions matching TRBD2. V lost 6 bases, J lost 5 bases, and 15 bases stayed unmatched. CDR3 size: 16 residues. The germline V gene has CDR1 LNHDA and CDR2 SQIVND (reference sequence).

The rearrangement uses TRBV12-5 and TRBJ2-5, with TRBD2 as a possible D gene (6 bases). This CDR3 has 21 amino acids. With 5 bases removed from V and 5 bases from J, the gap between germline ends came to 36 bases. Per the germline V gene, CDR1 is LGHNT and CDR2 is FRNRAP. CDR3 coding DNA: TGTGCTAGTGGTCGGAGGGCTATGTTATCCTCCCTCGAGTTTAGGGAGGAGACCCAGTACTTC. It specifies CASGRRAMLSSLEFREETQYF.

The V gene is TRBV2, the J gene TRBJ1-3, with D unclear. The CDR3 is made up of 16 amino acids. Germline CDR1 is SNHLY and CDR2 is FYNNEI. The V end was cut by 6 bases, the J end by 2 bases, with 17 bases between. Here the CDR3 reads CASRTLVGDPGNTIYF. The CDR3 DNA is TGTGCCAGCAGAACCCTGGTGGGCGATCCTGGAAACACCATATATTTT.

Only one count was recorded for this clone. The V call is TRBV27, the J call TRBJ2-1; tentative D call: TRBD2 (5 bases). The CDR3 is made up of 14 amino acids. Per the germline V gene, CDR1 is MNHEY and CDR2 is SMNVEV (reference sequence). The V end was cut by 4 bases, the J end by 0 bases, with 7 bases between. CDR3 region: CASSSGDSYNEQFF. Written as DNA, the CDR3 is TGTGCCAGCAGTTCCGGGGACTCCTACAATGAGCAGTTCTTC.

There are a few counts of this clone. CDR3 region: CASTQTGTGGLNTEAFF. For the CDR3, the DNA is TGCGCCAGCACCCAGACCGGGACAGGGGGCCTGAACACTGAAGCTTTCTTT. The V gene is TRBV4-1, the J gene TRBJ1-1; the match to TRBD1 covers 12 bases. CDR1 is MGHRA and CDR2 is YSYEKL in the germline V gene. The junction had 9 bases not matched to a gene; V was cut back by 7 bases and J by 0 bases. The CDR3 spans 17 residues.

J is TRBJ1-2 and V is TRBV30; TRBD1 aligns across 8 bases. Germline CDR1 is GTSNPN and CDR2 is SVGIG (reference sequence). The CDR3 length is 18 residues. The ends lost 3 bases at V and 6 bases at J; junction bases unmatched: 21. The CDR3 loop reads CAWRISLDRVFKRNGYTF. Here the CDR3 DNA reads TGTGCCTGGAGAATTTCATTGGACAGGGTATTTAAACGGAATGGCTACACCTTC.

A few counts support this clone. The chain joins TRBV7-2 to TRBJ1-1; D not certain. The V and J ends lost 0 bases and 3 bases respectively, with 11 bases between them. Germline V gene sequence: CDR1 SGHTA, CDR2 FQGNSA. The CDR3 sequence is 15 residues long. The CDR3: CASSLALPRDTEAFF. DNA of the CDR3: TGTGCCAGCAGCTTAGCCCTTCCACGCGACACTGAAGCTTTCTTT.

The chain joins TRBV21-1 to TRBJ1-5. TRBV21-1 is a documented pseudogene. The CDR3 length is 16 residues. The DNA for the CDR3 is TGTGCCAGCAGCCGAGGGGGGGGCTTCGGAAATCAGCCCCAGCATTTT. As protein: CASSRGGGFGNQPQHF.

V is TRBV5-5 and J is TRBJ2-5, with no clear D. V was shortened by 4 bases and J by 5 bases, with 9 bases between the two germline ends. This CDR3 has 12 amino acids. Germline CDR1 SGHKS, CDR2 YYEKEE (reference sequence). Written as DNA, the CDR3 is TGTGCCAGCAGCCCCCCCGCGGAGACCCAGTACTTC. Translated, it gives CASSPPAETQYF.

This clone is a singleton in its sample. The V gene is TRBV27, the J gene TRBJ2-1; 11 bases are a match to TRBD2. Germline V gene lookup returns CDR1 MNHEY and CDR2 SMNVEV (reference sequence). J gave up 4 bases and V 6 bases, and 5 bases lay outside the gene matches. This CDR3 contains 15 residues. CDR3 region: CASSLGLAGYNEQFF. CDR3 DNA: TGTGCCAGCAGCCTTGGACTAGCGGGTTACAATGAGCAGTTCTTC.

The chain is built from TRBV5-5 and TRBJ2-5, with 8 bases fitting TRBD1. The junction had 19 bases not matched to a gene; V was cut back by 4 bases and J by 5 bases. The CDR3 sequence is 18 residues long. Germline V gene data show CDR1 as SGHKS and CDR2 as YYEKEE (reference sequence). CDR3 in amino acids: CASSALRWGQGAQETQYF. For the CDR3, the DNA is TGTGCCAGCAGCGCCCTTCGATGGGGTCAGGGGGCCCAGGAGACCCAGTACTTC.

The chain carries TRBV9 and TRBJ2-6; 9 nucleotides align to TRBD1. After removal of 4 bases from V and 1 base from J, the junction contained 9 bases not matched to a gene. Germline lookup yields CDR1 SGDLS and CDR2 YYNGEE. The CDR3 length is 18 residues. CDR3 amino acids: CASSLPGQGLSGANVLTF. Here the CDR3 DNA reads TGTGCCAGCAGCCTTCCGGGACAGGGTTTGTCTGGGGCCAACGTCCTGACTTTC.

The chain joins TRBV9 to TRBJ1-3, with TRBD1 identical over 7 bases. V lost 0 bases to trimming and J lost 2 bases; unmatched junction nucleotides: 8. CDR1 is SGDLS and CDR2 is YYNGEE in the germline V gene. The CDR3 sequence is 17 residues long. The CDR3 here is CASSVDGRGGPGNTIYF. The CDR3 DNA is TGTGCCAGCAGCGTAGATGGTAGAGGGGGCCCTGGAAACACCATATATTTT.

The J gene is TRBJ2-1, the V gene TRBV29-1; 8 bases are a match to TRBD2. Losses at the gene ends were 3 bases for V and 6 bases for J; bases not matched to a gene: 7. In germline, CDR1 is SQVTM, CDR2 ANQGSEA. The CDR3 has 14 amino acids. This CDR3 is CSVDTSGRGNEQFF. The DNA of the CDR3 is TGCAGCGTTGACACCAGCGGGAGAGGCAATGAGCAGTTCTTC.

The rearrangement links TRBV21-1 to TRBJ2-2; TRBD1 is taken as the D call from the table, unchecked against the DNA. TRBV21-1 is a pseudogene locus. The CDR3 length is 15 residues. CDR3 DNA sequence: TGTGCCAGCAGCAAACCAGGGGAAACAACCGGGGAGCTGTTTTTT. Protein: CASSKPGETTGELFF.

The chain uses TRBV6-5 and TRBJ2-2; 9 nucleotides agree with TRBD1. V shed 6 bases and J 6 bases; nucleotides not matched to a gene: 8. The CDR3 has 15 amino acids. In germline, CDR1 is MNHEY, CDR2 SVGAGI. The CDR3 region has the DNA TGTGCCAGCAGAAGCCTACAGGGGGCGCCCGGGGAGCTGTTTTTT. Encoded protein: CASRSLQGAPGELFF.

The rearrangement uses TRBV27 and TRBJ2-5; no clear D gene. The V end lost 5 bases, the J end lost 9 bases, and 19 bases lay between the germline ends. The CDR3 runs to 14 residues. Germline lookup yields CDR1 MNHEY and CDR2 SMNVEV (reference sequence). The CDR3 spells CASSPNYATDAQYF. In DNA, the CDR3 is TGTGCCAGCAGTCCCAACTACGCCACGGATGCCCAGTACTTC.